Sequencing of this T cell receptor beta chain was carried out in a study of naive and memory T cell subsets. The treatment was: skin biopsy from PPD injection site in Mantoux-positive individual. A UMI-containing oligonucleotide was joined by 3' ligation to the TCR cDNA template. Tuberculin skin test biopsies were taken where PPD was injected in Mantoux-positive people. Study observations and caveats: TCRs were reportedly recovered from both biopsy types, mostly tuberculin test sites.

Germline lookup yields CDR1 SEHNR and CDR2 FQNEAQ (reference sequence). The CDR3 loop spans 17 amino acids. This clonotype has ten or more counts. What it binds is not known. The junction departs from the called germline gene at one end, perhaps through a read error. Amplification of ligated cDNA took four PCR rounds with SP2 and nested alpha and beta constant primers. Reverse transcription of blood and skin TCR RNA was primed at alpha and beta constant regions. TCRdb re-derived calls from the UMI-ligation and nested PCR reads in MiXCR, one entry per CDR3 protein. The data show fewer than 35,000 distinct CDR3 sequences, with about 7.4% seen just once and over 3% held by the top ten.

The specimen was skin, collected from a tuberculin skin test site. The gene calls are TRBV7-9 and TRBJ2-3; 7 nucleotides line up with TRBD2. The sequence was obtained from an adult in good health. Written as DNA, the CDR3 is TGTGCCAGCAGCGGGGGGGTGTCGGGGGAACGCACATATACGCAGTATTTT. Translated, it gives CASSGGVSGERTYTQYF.